This T cell receptor beta chain was documented in a study of blood T cell repertoires in COVID-19. The wider study: The United States, Italy and Spain provided the acute and convalescent COVID-19 samples.

The table lists this clone with a few counts. This table comes from immunoSEQ multiplex PCR, and its TCRdb copy is limited to in-frame clones, with some not included. The sample lists around 57,000 clones; 82% were seen once. Specimen: peripheral blood. This receptor was identified in a woman aged 55-69 years with acute or convalescent COVID-19.

The CDR3 loop is CSVDVAGDYGYTF. CDR3 in DNA: TGCAGCGTTGATGTCGCCGGAGACTATGGCTACACCTTC. This sequence joins TRBV29-1 and TRBJ1-2; D unresolved. CDR1 and CDR2 (germline): SQVTM, ANQGSEA. This CDR3 region has 13 residues. Trimming cost V 3 bases and J 3 bases, with 11 bases left between them. The full variable domain, rest sourced from reference TRBV29-1 and TRBJ1-2, is SAVISQKPSRDICQRGTSLTIQCQVDSQVTMMFWYRQQPGQSLTLIATANQGSEATYESGFVIDKFPISRPNLTFSTLTVSNMSPEDSSIYLCSVDVAGDYGYTFGSGTRLTVV.